The present TCR beta chain was sequenced within a study of T cell repertoires in cytomegalovirus infection. Study conclusions and caveats: Ex vivo responses were dominated by HLA-C-restricted CMV-specific TCR beta clonotypes.

TCRdb re-called the reads with MiXCR, one entry per CDR3 protein. The sample includes tens of thousands of distinct CDR3 sequences, about 26% of them seen just once. CDR3 length: 14 amino acids. Trimming removed 2 bases at V and 5 bases at J, with 13 bases between. The germline gives CDR1 SQVTM, CDR2 ANQGSEA. A note on this clonotype: Its antigen remains unidentified.

The TCR comes from a human donor in good health (CMV status not recorded). Some clones in this sample may be carry-over from other donors' samples. The specimen comprised CD8+ T cells from cultured PBMCs, sampled from culture after CMV antigen stimulation. The rearrangement joins TRBV29-1 to TRBJ1-5; TRBD1 might be the D (5 bases). The DNA for the CDR3 is TGCAGCGTTGAACTGGCTTCGGGGGATCAGCCCCAGCATTTT. Its translation is CSVELASGDQPQHF.